This record covers a single T cell receptor (beta chain). The CDR3 length is 15 residues. The germline V gene encodes CDR1 SGHVS and CDR2 FQNEAQ. The ends lost 3 bases at V and 7 bases at J; junction bases unmatched: 12. Original methodology: How many nucleated cells were present was estimated from reference gene primer amplification. Profiled with immunoSEQ multiplex PCR; TCRdb holds only in-frame clones, not every one. That table furnishes V, J and clone size, whereas the DNA furnished D and trimming. The sample consists of tens of thousands of clones, about 86% of them appearing once. The data belong to a study of blood T cell repertoires in COVID-19. About the research overall: Acute-phase and convalescent COVID-19 samples originated in the United States, Italy and Spain. Sources were T cells, B-cell-depleted T cells, or PBMCs; the material itself was cDNA or gDNA.

The specimen was peripheral blood. This TCR was sampled from a human donor in a cohort sampled during active COVID-19. The chain uses TRBV7-8 and TRBJ2-7, with 7 bases aligning to TRBD2. The CDR3 is CASSFERDPKREQYF. CDR3 DNA: TGTGCCAGCAGCTTCGAGCGGGACCCCAAGCGGGAGCAGTACTTC.